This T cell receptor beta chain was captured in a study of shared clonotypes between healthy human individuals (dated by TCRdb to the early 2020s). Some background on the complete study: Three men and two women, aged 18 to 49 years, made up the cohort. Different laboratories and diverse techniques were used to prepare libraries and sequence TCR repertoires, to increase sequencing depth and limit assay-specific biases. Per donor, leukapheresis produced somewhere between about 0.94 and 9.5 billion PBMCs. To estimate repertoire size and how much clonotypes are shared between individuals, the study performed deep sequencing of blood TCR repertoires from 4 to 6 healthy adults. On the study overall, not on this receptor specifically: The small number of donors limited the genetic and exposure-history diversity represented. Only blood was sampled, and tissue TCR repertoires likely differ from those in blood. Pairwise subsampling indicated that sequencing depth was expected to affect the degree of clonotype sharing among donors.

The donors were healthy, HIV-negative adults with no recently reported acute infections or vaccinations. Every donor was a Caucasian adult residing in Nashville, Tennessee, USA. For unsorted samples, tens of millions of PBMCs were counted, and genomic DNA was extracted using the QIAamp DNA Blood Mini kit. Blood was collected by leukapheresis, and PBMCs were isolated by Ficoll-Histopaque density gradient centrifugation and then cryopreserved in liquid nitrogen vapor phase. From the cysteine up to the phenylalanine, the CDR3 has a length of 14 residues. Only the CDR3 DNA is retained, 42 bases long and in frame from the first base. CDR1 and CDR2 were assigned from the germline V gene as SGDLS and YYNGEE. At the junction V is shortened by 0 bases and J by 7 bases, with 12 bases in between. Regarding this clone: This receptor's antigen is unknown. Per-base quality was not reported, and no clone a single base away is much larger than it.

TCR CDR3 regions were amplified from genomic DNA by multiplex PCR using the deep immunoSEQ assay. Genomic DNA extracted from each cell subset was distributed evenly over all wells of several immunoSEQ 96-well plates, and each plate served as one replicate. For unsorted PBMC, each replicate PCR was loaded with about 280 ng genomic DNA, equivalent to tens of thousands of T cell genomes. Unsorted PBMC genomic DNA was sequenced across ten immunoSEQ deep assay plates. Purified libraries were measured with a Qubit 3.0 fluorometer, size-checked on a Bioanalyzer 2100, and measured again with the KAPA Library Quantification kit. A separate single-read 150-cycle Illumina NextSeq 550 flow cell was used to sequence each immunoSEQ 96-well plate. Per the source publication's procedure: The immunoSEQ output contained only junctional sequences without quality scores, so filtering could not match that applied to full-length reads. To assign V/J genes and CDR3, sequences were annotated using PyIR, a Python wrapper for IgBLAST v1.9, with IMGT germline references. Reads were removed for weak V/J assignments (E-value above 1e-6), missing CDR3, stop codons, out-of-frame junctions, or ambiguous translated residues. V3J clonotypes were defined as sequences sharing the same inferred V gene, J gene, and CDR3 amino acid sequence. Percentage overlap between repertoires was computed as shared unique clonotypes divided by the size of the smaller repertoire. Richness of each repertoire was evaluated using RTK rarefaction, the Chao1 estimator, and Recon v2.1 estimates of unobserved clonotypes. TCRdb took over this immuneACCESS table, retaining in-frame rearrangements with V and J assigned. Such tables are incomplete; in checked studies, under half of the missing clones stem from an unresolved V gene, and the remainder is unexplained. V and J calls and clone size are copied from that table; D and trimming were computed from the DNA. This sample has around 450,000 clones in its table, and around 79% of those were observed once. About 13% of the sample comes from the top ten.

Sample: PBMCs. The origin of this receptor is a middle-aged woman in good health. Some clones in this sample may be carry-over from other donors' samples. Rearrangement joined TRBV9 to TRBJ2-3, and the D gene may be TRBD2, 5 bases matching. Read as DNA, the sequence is TGTGCCAGCAGCGTAGCTACGAGGGAACATACGCAGTATTTT. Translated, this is CASSVATREHTQYF. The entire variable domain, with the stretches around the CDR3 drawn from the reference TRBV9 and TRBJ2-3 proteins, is DSGVTQTPKHLITATGQRVTLRCSPRSGDLSVYWYQQSLDQGLQFLIQYYNGEERAKGNILERFSAQQFPDLHSELNLSSLELGDSALYFCASSVATREHTQYFGPGTRLTVL.